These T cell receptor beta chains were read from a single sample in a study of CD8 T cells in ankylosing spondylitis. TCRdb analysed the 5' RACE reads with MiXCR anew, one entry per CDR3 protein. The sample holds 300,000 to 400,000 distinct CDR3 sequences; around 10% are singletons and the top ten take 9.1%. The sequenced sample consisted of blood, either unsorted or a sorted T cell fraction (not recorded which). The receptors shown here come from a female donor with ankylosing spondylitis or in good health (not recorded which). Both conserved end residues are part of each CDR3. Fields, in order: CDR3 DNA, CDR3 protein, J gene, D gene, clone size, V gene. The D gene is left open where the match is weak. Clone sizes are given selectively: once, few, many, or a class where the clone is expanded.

TGTGCCAGCAGTTCCAGGACAGGGAACGTTGGTGTTGACTACGAGCAGTACTTC	CASSSRTGNVGVDYEQYF	TRBJ2-7	TRBD1	.	TRBV27
TGTGCCAGCAGTTTGTATCGGATCTCTGGGGCCAACGTCCTGACTTTC	CASSLYRISGANVLTF	TRBJ2-6	.	few	TRBV28
TGTGCCAGCAGTTACGAACCTGGTTCCGAGCAGTACTTC	CASSYEPGSEQYF	TRBJ2-7	.	few	TRBV6-6
TGCAGTGCTAGAAACTTAGCGGACCCCTACATTGAGCAGTTCTTC	CSARNLADPYIEQFF	TRBJ2-1	.	.	TRBV20-1
TGTGCCAGCCGCCCAGGTAGCAGGGGGCGCGCGGGCACTGAAGCTTTCTTT	CASRPGSRGRAGTEAFF	TRBJ1-1	TRBD1	few	TRBV12-3/TRBV12-4
TGTGCCAGCAGCCCGAGAGCCTACGAGCAGTACTTC	CASSPRAYEQYF	TRBJ2-7	.	few	TRBV7-2
TGTGCCAGCAGCTTCCAGCTGACAGGATCCACAGATACGCAGTATTTT	CASSFQLTGSTDTQYF	TRBJ2-3	.	few	TRBV12-3/TRBV12-4
TGCGCCAGCAGCTTGGAAATCCGCGCAGGGTCCATGAACACTGAAGCTTTCTTT	CASSLEIRAGSMNTEAFF	TRBJ1-1	.	.	TRBV5-1
TGTGCCAGCAGCCACCCGAGAAGCCTCAATGAGCAGTTCTTC	CASSHPRSLNEQFF	TRBJ2-1	.	few	TRBV5-8
TGTGCCAGCAGCCTTCTTCCGGGGCAGGGGAATAATGAAAAACTGTTTTTT	CASSLLPGQGNNEKLFF	TRBJ1-4	.	.	TRBV7-8
TGCGCCAGCAGCTTCCTTGTCGCACAGGGGCAAGGGGAGACCCAGTACTTC	CASSFLVAQGQGETQYF	TRBJ2-5	TRBD1	few	TRBV5-1
TGTGCCATCAGTGCCCGGGACAGGGGGCCAGGAAGAACTGAAGCTTTCTTT	CAISARDRGPGRTEAFF	TRBJ1-1	TRBD1	.	TRBV10-3
TGTGCCAGCAGTCGGGGGGGGACTAGCACCTACGAGCAGTACTTC	CASSRGGTSTYEQYF	TRBJ2-7	TRBD2	.	TRBV9
TGCAGTGCAAGAGACGGGTCAGGGGGCTACAATGAGCAGTTCTTC	CSARDGSGGYNEQFF	TRBJ2-1	TRBD1	many	TRBV20-1
TGTGCCAGCAGCCCGCCCCCGGCTAGCAAAAACATTCAGTACTTC	CASSPPPASKNIQYF	TRBJ2-4	.	many	TRBV5-5
TGTGCCACCAGTGAAGCGGGACGGTCGAGCTCCTACAATGAGCAGTTCTTC	CATSEAGRSSSYNEQFF	TRBJ2-1	TRBD2	.	TRBV24-1
TGCGCCAGCAGCTTGTGGTCCTCCTGGCGAGCTACTAGCACAGATACGCAGTATTTT	CASSLWSSWRATSTDTQYF	TRBJ2-3	.	few	TRBV5-1
TGCGCCAGCAGCCAACCCGACAGGGGAGAAAAACTGTTTTTT	CASSQPDRGEKLFF	TRBJ1-4	TRBD1	many	TRBV5-1
TGTGCCAGCTCACCACCGGGACAGGGATGGGATACGCAGTATTTT	CASSPPGQGWDTQYF	TRBJ2-3	TRBD1	many	TRBV18
TGTGCCAGCAGCCAACCTCCCTCACGGGAGCAGTTCTTC	CASSQPPSREQFF	TRBJ2-1	.	many	TRBV5-5
TGTGCCAGTAGTATCCTGAACACTGAAGCTTTCTTT	CASSILNTEAFF	TRBJ1-1	.	many	TRBV19
TGTGCCAGCAGCTTACAAACTCAATTTAGCGAGCAGTACTTC	CASSLQTQFSEQYF	TRBJ2-7	.	.	TRBV7-2
TGTGCCAGCAGTTACGTTCGCAATCAGCCCCAGCATTTT	CASSYVRNQPQHF	TRBJ1-5	.	.	TRBV6-5
TGTGCCACCAGCAGAGATCGCGGGGAGCAGTACTTC	CATSRDRGEQYF	TRBJ2-7	.	many	TRBV15
TGTGCCAGCAGCTCCCTCATGGACACTCACAATGAGCAGTTCTTC	CASSSLMDTHNEQFF	TRBJ2-1	.	many	TRBV7-9
TGTGCCAGCAGACGGGGTAACTCTGAAGCTTTCTTT	CASRRGNSEAFF	TRBJ1-1	.	few	TRBV12-3/TRBV12-4
TGCAGTGCCGGACACGTGGGGACAGTGGGTCAGCCCCAGCATTTT	CSAGHVGTVGQPQHF	TRBJ1-5	TRBD1	few	TRBV20-1
TGTGCCAGCAGCTTAGCGGTCACGACAGATACGCAGTATTTT	CASSLAVTTDTQYF	TRBJ2-3	.	many	TRBV7-2
TGTGCCAGCAGACTACTAGCGGAGGGGGACAATGAGCAGTTCTTC	CASRLLAEGDNEQFF	TRBJ2-1	TRBD2	many	TRBV6-1
TGTGCCAGCAGGGTGACAGAGTCTAACACCGGGGAGCTGTTTTTT	CASRVTESNTGELFF	TRBJ2-2	.	many	TRBV12-3/TRBV12-4
TGTACCAGCAGTCCCAGTTCGCGGAAGGGAGGGAAGAACACTGAAGCTTTCTTT	CTSSPSSRKGGKNTEAFF	TRBJ1-1	.	.	TRBV6-4
TGCGCCAGCAACTACCAAGCGGGACCAAAGTACAATGAGCAGTTCTTC	CASNYQAGPKYNEQFF	TRBJ2-1	TRBD2	.	TRBV5-1
TGTGCCAGCAGTCCCGATCCGATAGGATCCTACAATGAGCAGTTCTTC	CASSPDPIGSYNEQFF	TRBJ2-1	.	many	TRBV12-3/TRBV12-4
TGCGCCAGCAGCTTGGGTGACAGGGCCACCGGGGAGCTGTTTTTT	CASSLGDRATGELFF	TRBJ2-2	TRBD1	many	TRBV5-1
TGTGCCAGCAGCCACCACACCGGGACAGGGATCACTGGAAACACCATATATTTT	CASSHHTGTGITGNTIYF	TRBJ1-3	TRBD1	.	TRBV14
TGTGCCAGCAGCCCCCAGAGAGGGGGAAACGAAAAACTGTTTTTT	CASSPQRGGNEKLFF	TRBJ1-4	.	.	TRBV7-2
TGTGCCACCAGTGATACCGGGACAGGGGGCTTAGAGCAGTACTTC	CATSDTGTGGLEQYF	TRBJ2-7	TRBD1	few	TRBV24-1
TGTGCCATCAGTGTGCAGGGGGCTGCAGAGACCCAGTACTTC	CAISVQGAAETQYF	TRBJ2-5	TRBD1	.	TRBV10-3
TGTGCCAGCAGTCTCGAGGGGATCCGAGGGTTCGAGCAGTACTTC	CASSLEGIRGFEQYF	TRBJ2-7	.	many	TRBV27
TGCGCCAGCAGCTTCCTGCGGGGTACCTACGAGCAGTACTTC	CASSFLRGTYEQYF	TRBJ2-7	.	.	TRBV5-1
TGTGCCTGCAGTCCCTCCGGGGATCAGCCCCAGCATTTT	CACSPSGDQPQHF	TRBJ1-5	.	.	TRBV28
TGCGCCAGCAGTGAAGCGGGACAGGGAACGGCTGAAGCTTTCTTT	CASSEAGQGTAEAFF	TRBJ1-1	TRBD1	many	TRBV10-1
TGTGCCATCAGTGGTACGGGACATGTCCCGCGGGATGACGAGCAGTACTTC	CAISGTGHVPRDDEQYF	TRBJ2-7	.	many	TRBV10-3
TGTGCCAGCAGTTTACCCCCCAGGCTGCGGGATTTT	CASSLPPRLRDF	TRBJ1-3	.	many	TRBV12-3/TRBV12-4
TGTGCCAGCAGCTATACCACGGAGACCCAGTACTTC	CASSYTTETQYF	TRBJ2-5	.	few	TRBV7-6
TGTGCCAGCAGCCACGCGAACAGGGGGCCATCGGGGGAGCTGTTTTTT	CASSHANRGPSGELFF	TRBJ2-2	TRBD1	.	TRBV4-2
TGTGCCAGCAGCTGGGGCGGGGGGCCCCTCACAGATACGCAGTATTTT	CASSWGGGPLTDTQYF	TRBJ2-3	TRBD2	few	TRBV5-6
TGCGCCAGCAGCTATGGCGGGAGGACAGATACGCAGTATTTT	CASSYGGRTDTQYF	TRBJ2-3	TRBD2	many	TRBV5-1
TGTGCCAGCATCCCGACGGGTAGCACAGATACGCAGTATTTT	CASIPTGSTDTQYF	TRBJ2-3	.	.	TRBV5-5
TGTGCCAGACCGGACCCTGGGGAAACTGAAGCTTTCTTT	CARPDPGETEAFF	TRBJ1-1	.	many	TRBV6-1
TGTGCCAGTCCTTCGGGGAGGGGGCAGTACTTC	CASPSGRGQYF	TRBJ2-7	TRBD2	few	TRBV6-6
TGTGCCAGCAAACCGGACAGCAATAATTCACCCCTCCACTTT	CASKPDSNNSPLHF	TRBJ1-6	.	few	TRBV6-1
TGCAGTGCTAGAGATCCGACAGGGGGGACAGATACGCAGTATTTT	CSARDPTGGTDTQYF	TRBJ2-3	TRBD1	many	TRBV20-1
TGTGCCAGCAGCCCCTCCGGACAGGGTCTCTACGAGCAGTACTTC	CASSPSGQGLYEQYF	TRBJ2-7	TRBD1	few	TRBV7-3
TGTGCCAGCAGCTTTCAAGGAAGGGTGGAGACCCAGTACTTC	CASSFQGRVETQYF	TRBJ2-5	.	many	TRBV12-3/TRBV12-4